This T cell receptor beta chain was found in a study of blood T cell repertoires in COVID-19. Study at large: Samples of COVID-19 (acute and convalescent) were obtained from the United States, Italy and Spain. PBMCs, B-cell-depleted T cells, or T cells were the source of the cDNA or gDNA that made up the material.

V shed 12 bases and J 3 bases; nucleotides not matched to a gene: 10. The CDR3 runs to 15 residues. CDR1 and CDR2 (germline): KGHDR, SFDVKD. Profiling relied on immunoSEQ multiplex PCR, and the TCRdb table lists in-frame clones only, not all of them. The sample yields about 320,000 clones, approximately 90% seen once. Participants' reported clinical history set cohort assignment. Recovered status applied to Cohort 3 donors who had two consecutive negative PCRs. It also applied to those with clearance or with symptom resolution. The TCR sequence derives from a woman aged 18-29 years who had recovered from COVID-19. The sample consisted of PBMCs or T cells enriched from blood (not recorded which). The chain uses TRBV24-1 and TRBJ2-1; 10 nucleotides align to TRBD2. CDR3 DNA: TGTGCCGTACGGGGAGCGGGAGGGGACTACAATGAGCAGTTCTTC. Translated: CAVRGAGGDYNEQFF.